The clone carrying this T cell receptor (beta chain) appeared a few times. Using immunoSEQ multiplex PCR, the repertoire was profiled, and TCRdb retains in-frame clones only, with some absent. The sample holds around 300,000 clones, roughly 87% seen once. This entry belongs to a study of blood T cell repertoires in COVID-19. Trimming cost V 7 bases and J 0 bases, with 4 bases left between them. Germline V lookup: CDR1 MDHEN, CDR2 SYDVKM. This CDR3 region has 12 residues. The receptor's source is a woman between 35 and 50 years old who had recovered from COVID-19. The sequenced material came from PBMCs or T cells enriched from blood (not recorded which). The chain combines TRBV28 with TRBJ1-5; the D is unclear. CDR3 sequence: CASTYSNQPQHF. Written as DNA, the CDR3 is TGTGCCAGCACTTATAGCAATCAGCCCCAGCATTTT.